This T cell receptor beta chain derives from a study of response to subunit inactivated influenza vaccine. This CDR3 contains 15 residues. Germline lookup yields CDR1 SGHTA and CDR2 FQGNSA. After removal of 1 base from V and 8 bases from J, the junction contained 5 bases not matched to a gene. MiXCR, run by TCRdb on the RT-PCR reads, gives a single entry per CDR3 protein. The table lists about 520,000 distinct CDR3 sequences, less than 30% of them singletons, with under 2.5% in the top ten. General study findings and limits: It was suggested by the authors that few new T cells are recruited by each seasonal influenza vaccination.

In this sample, this clonotype turned up a few times. The antigen remains unidentified. The sequencing here drew on CD4+ T cells sorted from PBMCs, taken roughly 5 days after vaccination. The source is a man aged 45-65 years who received an inactivated influenza vaccine. The chain employs TRBV7-2 and TRBJ2-5, with 12 bases identical to TRBD2. CDR3 in DNA: TGTGCCAGCAGCTTAGAACTAGCGGGGGGACGTACCCAGTACTTC. This codes for CASSLELAGGRTQYF.